This entry lists 10 T cell receptor beta chains sequenced from one sample in a study of T-cell reconstitution after alpha-beta-depleted transplantation in children. A library of TCRbeta sequences, prepared with unique molecular identifiers, was generated. One entry per CDR3 protein, called by TCRdb with MiXCR from the PCR reads. The sample gives approximately 250,000 distinct CDR3 sequences, about 26% of which show up once; roughly 2.7% is in the top ten. Specimen: PBMCs, collected before TCRalphabeta/CD19-depleted stem cell transplant. The source of these receptors is a girl under 10 years old with Fanconi anemia, due to receive a stem cell transplant.

V is TRBV6-1 and J is TRBJ2-7; tentatively, D is TRBD1 or TRBD2 (6 bases each). The CDR3 has 13 residues. The V end was cut by 7 bases, the J end by 3 bases, with 13 bases between. Germline-derived CDR1 and CDR2 are MNHNS and SASEGT. DNA of the CDR3: TGTGCCAGCACCATTGAGGGGGGCTACGAGCAGTACTTC. It translates to CASTIEGGYEQYF.

The V call is TRBV7-2, the J call TRBJ1-5; D is ambiguous. CDR1 is SGHTA and CDR2 is FQGNSA in the germline V gene. V lost 3 bases to trimming and J lost 5 bases, with 11 bases between them. The CDR3 is made up of 14 amino acids. CDR3 region: CASSFSFGDQPQHF. The CDR3 nucleotides read TGTGCCAGCAGCTTCAGTTTTGGGGATCAGCCCCAGCATTTT.

CDR3 amino acids: CSVRGMRGQGKMNTEAFF. In DNA, the CDR3 is TGCAGCGTTAGGGGAATGAGGGGCCAGGGAAAAATGAACACTGAAGCTTTCTTT. V and J are TRBV29-1 and TRBJ1-1; a weak D match, TRBD1 (5 bases). The CDR3 length is 18 residues. Germline values: CDR1 SQVTM, CDR2 ANQGSEA. V was trimmed by 5 bases and J by 0 bases, leaving 25 bases between them. The full variable domain, with the rest looked up from reference TRBV29-1 and TRBJ1-1, is SAVISQKPSRDICQRGTSLTIQCQVDSQVTMMFWYRQQPGQSLTLIATANQGSEATYESGFVIDKFPISRPNLTFSTLTVSNMSPEDSSIYLCSVRGMRGQGKMNTEAFFGQGTRLTVV.

This sequence joins TRBV25-1 and TRBJ2-7; D unresolved. The V gene's germline CDR1 is MGHDK and CDR2 SYGVNS. V lost 1 base, J lost 2 bases, and 12 bases lay in between. The CDR3 is 15 amino acids. The CDR3 coding sequence is TGTGCCAGCAGTGAATGTGGACGTCTCACCTACGAGCAGTACTTC. Protein product: CASSECGRLTYEQYF.

This clonotype has a count of ten or more. The chain uses TRBV15 and TRBJ2-1; TRBD2 matches at 8 bases. The CDR3 is 18 amino acids. The germline CDR1 and CDR2 sequences are LNHNV and YYDKDF (reference sequence). Trimming cost V 1 base and J 3 bases; bases outside gene matches: 11. In DNA, the CDR3 is TGTGCCACCAGCAGAGTCCACAATAGCGGGGACTTCTACAATGAGCAGTTCTTC. Its translation: CATSRVHNSGDFYNEQFF.

This clonotype has at least ten counts. The chain's CDR3 is CASSEWGGGYTF. CDR3 nucleotide sequence: TGTGCCAGCAGTGAATGGGGCGGTGGCTACACCTTC. The chain joins TRBV25-1 to TRBJ1-2; the D gene is possibly TRBD1 (5 bases). Looked up from germline, CDR1 is MGHDK and CDR2 is SYGVNS. V lost 1 base to trimming and J lost 7 bases, with 7 bases between them. There are 12 residues in the CDR3.

This clonotype was seen at least ten times. V usage is TRBV7-3 and J usage is TRBJ2-2; 9 positions agree with TRBD2. There are 16 residues in the CDR3. CDR1 SGHTA and CDR2 FQGTGA come from the germline V gene. V lost 6 bases to trimming and J lost 1 base; unmatched junction nucleotides: 6. The CDR3 bases are TGTGCCAGCAGTAGGACACTAGCGGGGAACACCGGGGAGCTGTTTTTT. Its protein is CASSRTLAGNTGELFF.

This clonotype was found many times. The chain employs TRBV20-1 and TRBJ2-1; weak D call: TRBD2 (6 bases). V gave up 5 bases and J gave up 7 bases, with 21 bases separating them. CDR1 and CDR2 (germline): DFQATT, SNEGSKA (reference sequence). The CDR3 is 15 residues long. The CDR3 loop reads CSAAILASSWNEQFF. In nucleotides, the CDR3 is TGCAGTGCTGCCATACTAGCTTCTTCTTGGAATGAGCAGTTCTTC.

This clonotype appeared many times. The V and J genes are TRBV6-4 and TRBJ2-3; tentatively, D is TRBD1 (5 bases). The CDR3 sequence is 15 residues long. Germline V gives CDR1 MRHNA, CDR2 SNTAGT. V lost 0 bases, J lost 2 bases, and 9 bases lay in between. CDR3 DNA sequence: TGTGCCAGCAGTGACTCTCCAGGGAACACAGATACGCAGTATTTT. The encoded protein is CASSDSPGNTDTQYF.

The chain links TRBV2 to TRBJ1-1; D ambiguous. The CDR3 is made up of 14 amino acids. Trimming shortened V by 6 bases and J by 4 bases, and 15 bases separated the two germline ends. Per germline, CDR1 SNHLY and CDR2 FYNNEI. The CDR3: CASRAGILTTEAFF. For the CDR3, the DNA is TGTGCCAGCAGGGCCGGGATCTTAACCACTGAAGCTTTCTTT.